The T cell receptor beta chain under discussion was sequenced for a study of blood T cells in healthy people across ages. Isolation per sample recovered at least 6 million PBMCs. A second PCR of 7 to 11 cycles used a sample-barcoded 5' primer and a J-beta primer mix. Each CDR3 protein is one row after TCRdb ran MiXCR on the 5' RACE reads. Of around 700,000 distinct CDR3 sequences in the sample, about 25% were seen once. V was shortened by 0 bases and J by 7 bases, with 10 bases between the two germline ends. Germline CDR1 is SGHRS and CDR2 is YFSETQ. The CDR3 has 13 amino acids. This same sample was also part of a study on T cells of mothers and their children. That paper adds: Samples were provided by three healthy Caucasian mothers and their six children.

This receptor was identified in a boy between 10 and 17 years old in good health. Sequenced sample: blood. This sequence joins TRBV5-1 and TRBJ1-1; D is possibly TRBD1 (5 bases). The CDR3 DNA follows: TGCGCCAGCAGCTTGGGGGGGAGATTTGAAGCTTTCTTT. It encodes CASSLGGRFEAFF. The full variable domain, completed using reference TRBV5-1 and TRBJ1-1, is KAGVTQTPRYLIKTRGQQVTLSCSPISGHRSVSWYQQTPGQGLQFLFEYFSETQRNKGNFPGRFSGRQFSNSRSEMNVSTLELGDSALYLCASSLGGRFEAFFGQGTRLTVV.